Listed here are 27 T cell receptor beta chains from one sample, sequenced in a study of CD8 T cells in ankylosing spondylitis. One entry per CDR3 protein results from TCRdb running MiXCR on the 5' RACE reads. The sample holds 150,000 to 200,000 distinct CDR3 sequences; around 19% are singletons and the top ten take 7.8%. Specimen: blood, either unsorted or a sorted T cell fraction (not recorded which). These TCRs come from a male donor with ankylosing spondylitis or in good health (not recorded which).

This clonotype was seen more than once but under ten times. The DNA for the CDR3 is TGTGCCAGCAGCTTTCCGTTAGGGCGTGCGGAGCACGAGCAGTACTTC. It yields the protein CASSFPLGRAEHEQYF. The chain couples TRBV7-3 to TRBJ2-7; no reliable D call. Trimming stripped 3 bases from V and 5 bases from J, with 20 bases between. This CDR3 comprises 16 residues. The V gene's germline CDR1 is SGHTA and CDR2 FQGTGA.

The gene calls are TRBV19 and TRBJ2-5, with TRBD1 identical over 9 bases. This CDR3 contains 15 residues. V lost 7 bases to trimming and J lost 4 bases; unmatched junction nucleotides: 10. CDR1 and CDR2 (germline): LNHDA, SQIVND (reference sequence). DNA of the CDR3: TGTGCCAGTACCCCGGGACAGGGTCTTGGAGAGACCCAGTACTTC. Encoded protein: CASTPGQGLGETQYF.

This clonotype was picked up many times. The chain couples TRBV5-1 to TRBJ2-7, with D possibly TRBD1 on 6 matching bases. From germline, CDR1 is SGHRS and CDR2 YFSETQ. Trimming removed 5 bases from V and 2 bases from J, with 17 bases in between. This CDR3 has 15 amino acids. The CDR3 nucleotides read TGCGCCAGCAGTTCCCAACGGGACATGACCTACGAGCAGTACTTC. Its protein is CASSSQRDMTYEQYF.

The sample holds many counts of this clonotype. CDR3 region: CASSLNSLAGESYEQYF. CDR3 DNA sequence: TGCGCCAGCAGCTTGAATTCCCTAGCGGGGGAGTCCTACGAGCAGTACTTC. The rearrangement links TRBV5-1 to TRBJ2-7; 10 bases align to TRBD2. V trimming: 1 base; J trimming: 1 base; junction bases outside the gene matches: 8. Germline V CDR1 and CDR2: SGHRS, YFSETQ. The CDR3 sequence is 17 residues long.

This chain uses TRBV23-1 with TRBJ2-7; 9 bases agree with TRBD1. TRBV23-1 qualifies as an ORF whose function is uncertain. The trim removed 0 bases at V and 3 bases at J, leaving 18 bases unmatched. The CDR3 extends over 20 amino acids. CDR3 in amino acids: CASSQSPKSQPGQGIYEQYF. CDR3 coding DNA: TGCGCCAGCAGTCAATCACCAAAATCACAGCCGGGACAGGGAATCTACGAGCAGTACTTC.

In its sample, this clonotype was seen a few times. The V call is TRBV7-9, the J call TRBJ2-7; D is possibly TRBD1 (5 bases). Trimming removed 1 base from V and 2 bases from J, with 12 bases in between. From germline, CDR1 is SEHNR and CDR2 FQNEAQ (reference sequence). The CDR3 sequence is 15 residues long. The CDR3 DNA sequence: TGTGCCAGCAGCTTAGGGTCAGGACAAGCCTACGAGCAGTACTTC. Its protein is CASSLGSGQAYEQYF.

This clonotype has a count of ten or more. The chain couples TRBV10-3 to TRBJ2-7; perhaps TRBD2 as D (5 bases). Germline V gene data show CDR1 as ENHRY and CDR2 as SYGVKD. The V end was cut by 10 bases, the J end by 9 bases, with 19 bases between. The CDR3 totals 12 residues. The CDR3 region has the DNA TGTGCCACCCAGACGGAGACTACGAGGCAGTACTTC. As protein: CATQTETTRQYF.

This rearrangement joins TRBV5-1 to TRBJ2-2; 7 nucleotides line up with TRBD2. The CDR3 is 14 residues long. V lost 7 bases, J lost 0 bases, and 3 bases stayed unmatched. Germline CDR1 reads SGHRS; CDR2 reads YFSETQ. In DNA, the CDR3 is TGCGCCAGCGGAGCGGGGACGAACACCGGGGAGCTGTTTTTT. Encoded protein: CASGAGTNTGELFF.

This clonotype was found a few times. This sequence joins TRBV12-3 or TRBV12-4 and TRBJ2-7; D is unresolved. With 0 bases removed from V and 6 bases from J, the gap between germline ends came to 15 bases. This CDR3 has 15 amino acids. The CDR3 region has the DNA TGTGCCAGCAGTTTAGCGGCGGCGTTGGTGGTCGAGCAGTACTTC. Protein sequence: CASSLAAALVVEQYF.

Points on this clonotype: A read error is possible here, since a much larger clone lies one base away. V gene TRBV28 combines with J gene TRBJ2-5; D possibly uses TRBD1 or TRBD2 (5 bases each). Deletions cut 5 bases from V and 1 base from J, with 26 bases between. The CDR3 length is 19 residues. Germline-derived CDR1 and CDR2 are MDHEN and SYDVKM. This chain's CDR3 is CASSVGGRETVDTQETQYF. The CDR3 bases are TGTGCCAGCAGTGTAGGCGGCAGGGAGACCGTAGACACCCAAGAGACCCAGTACTTC.

This clonotype was recorded a few times. The chain has TRBV10-1 and TRBJ1-2; D is uncertain. From germline, CDR1 is WNHNN and CDR2 SYGVQD (reference sequence). Trimming cost V 0 bases and J 8 bases, with 10 bases left between them. The length of the CDR3 is 13 residues. The CDR3 sequence is CASSESRRVGYTF. CDR3 coding DNA: TGCGCCAGCAGTGAGTCGAGGCGGGTCGGCTACACCTTC.

This clonotype was observed a few times. The chain employs TRBV9 and TRBJ2-2; D not resolved. V dropped 2 bases and J dropped 4 bases, with 6 bases sitting between them. CDR1 is SGDLS, CDR2 YYNGEE, per germline. The CDR3 sequence is 13 residues long. For the CDR3, the DNA is TGTGCCAGCAGCGTCGGCGGCACCGGGGAGCTGTTTTTT. Protein: CASSVGGTGELFF.

This clonotype was detected a few times. The genes are TRBV25-1 and TRBJ1-2, with D hard to call. The CDR3 sequence is 14 residues long. V was cut by 5 bases and J by 7 bases, with 17 bases left in between. Germline V CDR1 and CDR2: MGHDK, SYGVNS. Here the CDR3 DNA reads TGTGCCAGCAGTTCGGGCCACGAGTCAGGTGGCTACACCTTC. Its protein product is CASSSGHESGGYTF.

This clonotype was seen at least ten times. The rearrangement uses TRBV3-1 and TRBJ2-2, with D unclear. Germline CDR1 LGHDT, CDR2 YNNKEL (reference sequence). The CDR3 covers 13 residues. Trimming took off 1 base at V and 2 bases at J, with 2 bases between the two ends. The CDR3 DNA follows: TGTGCCAGCAGCCAAGTCAACACCGGGGAGCTGTTTTTT. Encoded protein: CASSQVNTGELFF.

This clonotype occurred a few times. V gene TRBV20-1 combines with J gene TRBJ1-5; 9 nucleotides align to TRBD1. Trimming cost V 5 bases and J 7 bases; bases outside gene matches: 9. Germline lookup yields CDR1 DFQATT and CDR2 SNEGSKA (reference sequence). The CDR3 has 14 residues. In nucleotides, the CDR3 is TGCAGTGCTCGTTCGACAGGGGGAGGCCAGCCCCAGCATTTT. Translated, it gives CSARSTGGGQPQHF.

This clonotype came up a few times. The V call is TRBV5-4, the J call TRBJ1-6; TRBD1 matches at 7 bases. This CDR3 contains 15 residues. Trimming removed 5 bases from V and 9 bases from J; junction bases left unmatched: 11. Germline CDR1 SGHNT, CDR2 YYREEE (reference sequence). This chain's CDR3 is CASRDRDSMGSPLHF. CDR3 in DNA: TGTGCCAGCAGGGACCGGGACAGCATGGGTTCACCCCTCCACTTT.

The chain links TRBV27 to TRBJ2-7; TRBD2 is a possible D gene (6 bases). The germline V gene encodes CDR1 MNHEY and CDR2 SMNVEV (reference sequence). The length of the CDR3 is 14 residues. V gave up 5 bases and J gave up 3 bases, with 14 bases separating them. The CDR3 DNA sequence: TGTGCCAGCAGTATAACGACTAGTCTCTACGAGCAGTACTTC. Its translation is CASSITTSLYEQYF.

Many counts were recorded for this clonotype. The J gene is TRBJ2-3, the V gene TRBV5-1, with TRBD1 identical over 7 bases. The CDR3 contains 14 residues. The germline V gene encodes CDR1 SGHRS and CDR2 YFSETQ. V lost 4 bases and J lost 3; bases outside the gene matches: 5. CDR3 protein: CASSVADRTDTQYF. Here the CDR3 DNA reads TGCGCCAGCAGCGTGGCGGACAGGACAGATACGCAGTATTTT.

This clonotype was counted a few times. This chain connects TRBV5-1 to TRBJ1-1; TRBD1 might be the D (6 bases). The germline gives CDR1 SGHRS, CDR2 YFSETQ. The V end lost 5 bases, the J end lost 4 bases, and 12 bases lay between the germline ends. CDR3 length: 13 residues. The CDR3 DNA is TGCGCCAGCAGGGAGAGAGGGGGCACTGAAGCTTTCTTT. It specifies CASRERGGTEAFF. Using reference TRBV5-1 and TRBJ1-1 for the parts outside the CDR3, the full variable domain is KAGVTQTPRYLIKTRGQQVTLSCSPISGHRSVSWYQQTPGQGLQFLFEYFSETQRNKGNFPGRFSGRQFSNSRSEMNVSTLELGDSALYLCASRERGGTEAFFGQGTRLTVV.

At least ten counts were recorded for this clonotype. This chain uses TRBV5-1 with TRBJ1-1; the D is unclear. From germline, CDR1 is SGHRS and CDR2 YFSETQ. This CDR3 comprises 17 residues. Trimming stripped 0 bases from V and 1 base from J, with 16 bases between. In DNA form, the CDR3 reads TGCGCCAGCAGCTTGGACGGTTCAGTGTTGGCGAACACTGAAGCTTTCTTT. Amino acid sequence: CASSLDGSVLANTEAFF.

At least ten counts were recorded for this clonotype. J is TRBJ1-4 and V is TRBV3-1, with D possibly matching TRBD1 (6 bases). Germline V gene data show CDR1 as LGHDT and CDR2 as YNNKEL (reference sequence). The CDR3 has 15 residues. V was cut by 4 bases and J by 6 bases, with 15 bases left in between. Here the CDR3 reads CASSLDDRPYEKLFF. CDR3 sequence (DNA): TGTGCCAGCAGCCTGGACGACAGGCCGTATGAAAAACTGTTTTTT.

J is TRBJ1-2 and V is TRBV6-5; possibly TRBD1 for D (6 bases). There are 15 residues in the CDR3. V shed 4 bases and J shed 1 base, with 13 bases lying between them. Germline-derived CDR1 and CDR2 are MNHEY and SVGAGI. The CDR3 DNA reads TGTGCCAGCAGTTCCCGGACAGTGGATAACTATGGCTACACCTTC. This encodes CASSSRTVDNYGYTF.

This clonotype was found many times. The chain carries TRBV5-1 and TRBJ1-2; possibly TRBD1 for D (6 bases). V was cut by 2 bases and J by 0 bases, with 14 bases left in between. The germline CDR1 and CDR2 sequences are SGHRS and YFSETQ. The length of the CDR3 is 16 residues. The CDR3 sequence is CASSFSGTITNYGYTF. The CDR3 region has the DNA TGCGCCAGCAGCTTCTCCGGGACAATTACTAACTATGGCTACACCTTC.

Here the CDR3 reads CARPVTGFFGYTF. CDR3 DNA sequence: TGTGCCCGTCCCGTGACAGGATTCTTTGGCTACACCTTC. V is TRBV30 and J is TRBJ1-2, with a weak D call TRBD1 (6 bases). The CDR3 has 13 amino acids. CDR1 is GTSNPN and CDR2 is SVGIG in the germline V gene (reference sequence). The V and J ends lost 8 bases and 7 bases respectively, with 20 bases between them.

This clonotype was observed many times. The V and J genes are TRBV5-8 and TRBJ2-3, with a weak D call TRBD2 (6 bases). CDR3 length: 16 residues. V was shortened by 1 base and J by 2 bases, with 14 bases between the two germline ends. CDR1 and CDR2 from the germline V gene are SGHTS and YDEGEE. The CDR3 loop reads CASSLRLAEATDTQYF. CDR3 in DNA: TGTGCCAGCAGCTTGAGGTTAGCGGAAGCCACAGATACGCAGTATTTT.

In its sample, this clonotype was seen many times. This chain links TRBV12-3 or TRBV12-4 with TRBJ2-2; 13 nucleotides match TRBD2. The CDR3 is 16 amino acids. With V trimmed by 6 bases and J by 7 bases, 8 bases remained unmatched. For the CDR3, the DNA is TGTGCCAGCAGACTTGGACTAGCGGGAGTTGGCGGGGAGCTGTTTTTT. As protein: CASRLGLAGVGGELFF.

This clonotype has only a few counts. The rearrangement links TRBV20-1 to TRBJ1-3; TRBD1 aligns across 7 bases. The CDR3 spans 14 residues. Germline CDR1 is DFQATT and CDR2 is SNEGSKA (reference sequence). V lost 5 bases and J lost 0; bases outside the gene matches: 4. The CDR3 sequence is CSASTGLSGNTIYF. The DNA for the CDR3 is TGCAGTGCTTCGACAGGGCTCTCTGGAAACACCATATATTTT.